The sequence of this T cell receptor beta chain was determined in a study of cytomegalovirus exposure and HLA in healthy donors. CDR1 is SGHTA and CDR2 is FQGTGA in the germline V gene. This CDR3 contains 13 residues. Trimming stripped 4 bases from V and 4 bases from J, with 10 bases between. Both 60 Vbeta primers and 13 Jbeta primers went into the PCR. Generated by immunoSEQ multiplex PCR, the TCRdb table keeps only in-frame clones and is missing some. The data hold fewer than 250,000 clones, with about 76% observed a single time. The sample comprised PBMCs. The gene calls are TRBV7-3 and TRBJ1-1; D perhaps matches TRBD1 (5 bases). The receptor was derived from a woman in her fifties or sixties in good health and CMV-seronegative. CDR3 residues: CASSSQGFTEAFF. The CDR3 DNA reads as TGTGCCAGCAGCTCGCAGGGATTCACTGAAGCTTTCTTT.